The clone carrying this T cell receptor (beta chain) showed up just once. What it binds is not known. Sequenced by immunoSEQ multiplex PCR; TCRdb stores in-frame clones only, minus some. Of about 480,000 clones listed, around 90% are singletons. This record belongs to a study of Ad26.COV2.S vaccination and SARS-CoV-2 variants. Study context: Sample donor was a member of the COV1001 Ad26.COV2.S trial arm.

Regarding the study as a whole: Placebo recipients trailed vaccine recipients in spike-specific TCR breadth. Total T cell responses, in the TCR breadth and depth analyses, may have been underestimated.

Treatment defined: some 19 received Ad26.COV2.S at low or high dose, single or two shots; a few received placebo; per-sample allocation not given. The samples were gathered on day 63 after the first injection of vaccine or placebo. An adult donor aged 18-55 years was enrolled in Boston. The CDR3 runs 16 residues. V was cut by 4 bases and J by 4 bases, with 20 bases left in between. Germline V gene sequence: CDR1 SGHDN, CDR2 FVKESK. This TCR was recovered from a person aged 18-60 years who received the Ad26.COV2.S COVID-19 vaccine or a placebo. This specimen consisted of peripheral blood, obtained in a trial of Ad26.COV2.S vaccine versus placebo. The rearrangement uses TRBV14 and TRBJ2-7; D perhaps matches TRBD1 (5 bases). CDR3 in DNA: TGTGCCAGCAGCCGATTTGGGGCATTCGACCTATACGAGCAGTACTTC. Translating it yields CASSRFGAFDLYEQYF.